This TCR beta chain was sequenced for a study of blood T cell repertoires in COVID-19. The method was immunoSEQ multiplex PCR; TCRdb's version includes in-frame clones alone and lacks a portion of them. Altogether about 270,000 clones are present, roughly nine tenths being singletons, with the ten largest covering approximately 12%. Deletions cut 3 bases from V and 4 bases from J, with 9 bases between. CDR3 length: 13 amino acids. The germline CDR1 and CDR2 sequences are MNHNS and SASEGT. The source is a woman in her 30s with COVID-19, enrolled during active disease. The rearrangement joins TRBV6-1 to TRBJ1-2; D call uncertain. The sample comprised peripheral blood. DNA for the CDR3: TGTGCCAGCAGTGATGAGACAAGCTATGGCTACACCTTC. Its protein is CASSDETSYGYTF.